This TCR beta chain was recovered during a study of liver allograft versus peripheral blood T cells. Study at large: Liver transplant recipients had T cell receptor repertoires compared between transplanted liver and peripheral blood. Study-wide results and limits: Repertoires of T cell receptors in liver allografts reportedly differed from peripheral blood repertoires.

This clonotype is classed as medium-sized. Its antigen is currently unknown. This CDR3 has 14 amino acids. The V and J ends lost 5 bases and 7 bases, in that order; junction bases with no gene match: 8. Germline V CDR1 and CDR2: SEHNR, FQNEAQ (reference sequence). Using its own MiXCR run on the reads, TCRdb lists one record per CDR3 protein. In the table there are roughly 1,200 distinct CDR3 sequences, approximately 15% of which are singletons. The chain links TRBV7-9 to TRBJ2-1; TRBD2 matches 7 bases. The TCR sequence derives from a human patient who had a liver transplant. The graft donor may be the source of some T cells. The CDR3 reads CASSPLTSSNEQFF. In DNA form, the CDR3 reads TGTGCCAGCAGCCCACTGACTAGCAGTAATGAGCAGTTCTTC.